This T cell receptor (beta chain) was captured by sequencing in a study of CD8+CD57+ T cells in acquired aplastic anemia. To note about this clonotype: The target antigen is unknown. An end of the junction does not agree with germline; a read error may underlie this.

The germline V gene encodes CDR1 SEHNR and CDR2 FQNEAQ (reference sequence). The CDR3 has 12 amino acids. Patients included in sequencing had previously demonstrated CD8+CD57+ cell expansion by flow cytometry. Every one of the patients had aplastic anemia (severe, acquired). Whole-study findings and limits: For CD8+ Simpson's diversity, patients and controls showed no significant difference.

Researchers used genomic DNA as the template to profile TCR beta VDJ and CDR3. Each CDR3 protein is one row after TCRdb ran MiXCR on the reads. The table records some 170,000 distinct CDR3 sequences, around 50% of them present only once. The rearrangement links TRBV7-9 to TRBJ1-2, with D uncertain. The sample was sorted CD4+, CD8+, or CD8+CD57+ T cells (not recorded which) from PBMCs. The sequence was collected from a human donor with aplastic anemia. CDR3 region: CASSRLSYGYTF. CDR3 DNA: TGCGCCAGCAGCCGACTCAGCTATGGCTACACCTTC.